This entry describes one T cell receptor (beta chain). Its specificity is unknown. Sequencing ends 3 residues short of the CDR3 end; the germline J gene provides the rest. The CDR3 is 13 residues long. The germline CDR1 and CDR2 sequences are SNHLY and FYNNEI. Trimming removed 3 bases from V and 3 bases from J, with 5 bases in between. Thawed PBMCs were FACS-sorted into unstimulated CD4+CD25+CD127- regulatory T cells, CD4+CD25- non-regulatory cells, CD4 and CD8 cells. This sample stems from a study of Tregs in tolerant kidney transplant recipients. Findings and limits, study-wide: Findings come from small patient numbers and require larger validation. Activated donor B cell expansion appeared to reveal the most relevant donor-specific TCRbeta repertoire.

Assay used: immunoSEQ multiplex PCR; TCRdb lists only in-frame clones, some missing. The specimen's table records more than 45,000 clones. V usage is TRBV2 and J usage is TRBJ2-2; D unclear. This specimen consisted of CD4+ T cells from blood, obtained before the transplant. The source of this sequence is a human donor who received a combined kidney and bone marrow transplant. CDR3 bases read: TGTGCCAGCAGTGATCGGTACACCGGGGAG. Translating gives CASSDRYTGE. The entire CDR3 is CASSDRYTGELFF.